Below, 6 T cell receptor beta chains from the same sample are listed, as sequenced in a study of blood T cell repertoires in COVID-19. Assay: immunoSEQ multiplex PCR; the TCRdb copy retains only in-frame clones and omits some. Among fewer than 350,000 clones, roughly 88% were seen once, and the ten largest hold approximately 1.8%. The specimen was peripheral blood. These receptors originate from a woman in her twenties or thirties with COVID-19, enrolled during active disease.

The CDR3 bases are TGTGCCAGCACGCCAAGGACAGGGGGCAATCAGCCCCAGCATTTT. It is translated as CASTPRTGGNQPQHF. The V gene is TRBV28, the J gene TRBJ1-5, with 9 positions matching TRBD1. V shed 7 bases, J shed 2 bases, and the junction held 6 bases outside the gene matches. CDR1 MDHEN and CDR2 SYDVKM come from the germline V gene. The length of the CDR3 is 15 residues.

The chain uses TRBV7-2 and TRBJ2-3; 10 bases map to TRBD1. Trimming at V came to 3 bases and at J to 6 bases, leaving 6 bases not matched to a gene. CDR1 is SGHTA, CDR2 FQGNSA, per germline. This CDR3 has 15 amino acids. CDR3 loop: CASSFGTGVGDTQYF. In nucleotides, the CDR3 is TGTGCCAGCAGCTTCGGGACAGGGGTAGGGGATACGCAGTATTTT.

This clone has a single count. The chain is built from TRBV3-1 (or the pseudogene TRBV3-2) and TRBJ2-7; possibly TRBD2 for D (7 bases). Germline-derived CDR1 and CDR2 are LGHDT and YNNKEL (reference sequence). V gave up 1 base and J gave up 5 bases, with 12 bases separating them. CDR3 size: 14 residues. The CDR3 region has the DNA TGTGCCAGCAGCCAAGCGGGGGGCGCCCACGAGCAGTACTTC. Residues: CASSQAGGAHEQYF.

The gene calls are TRBV30 and TRBJ2-2; D not certain. The CDR3 consists of 12 residues. V lost 3 bases, J lost 3 bases, and 5 bases lay in between. CDR1 and CDR2 from the germline V gene are GTSNPN and SVGIG (reference sequence). CDR3 nucleotide sequence: TGTGCCTGGAGATATTACACCGGGGAGCTGTTTTTT. It is translated as CAWRYYTGELFF.

The chain has TRBV29-1 and TRBJ1-1; TRBD1 might be the D (5 bases). CDR1 and CDR2 from the germline V gene are SQVTM and ANQGSEA. CDR3 length: 14 amino acids. Trimming took 7 bases from V and 5 from J, leaving 20 bases between them. The CDR3 bases are TGCAGCGCCTCGATTTTAGGGGCTGGGACTGAAGCTTTCTTT. Amino acid sequence: CSASILGAGTEAFF.

This chain joins TRBV2 and TRBJ2-2, with D possibly being TRBD1 (5 bases). Trimming took 1 base from V and 6 from J, leaving 9 bases between them. CDR3 size: 14 residues. Germline CDR1 reads SNHLY; CDR2 reads FYNNEI. CDR3 sequence reads: CASSEGGAPGELFF. For the CDR3, the DNA is TGTGCCAGCAGTGAAGGTGGGGCCCCCGGGGAGCTGTTTTTT.